This T cell receptor (beta chain) was profiled in a study of CD8+ T cells in alopecia areata. Concerning this clone: Its antigen is unknown.

RNA extraction and reverse transcription yielded cDNA as sequencing template. Profiled with immunoSEQ multiplex PCR; TCRdb holds only in-frame clones, not every one. This table has about 160,000 clones, about 89% appearing once. Collected material from alopecia areata patients comprised lesional scalp punch biopsies and peripheral blood. Sorted populations comprised CD4+ and CD8+ T cells obtained from PBMCs. The CDR3 length is 14 residues. Germline CDR1 is MNHEY and CDR2 is SMNVEV (reference sequence). Trimming pared 6 bases from V and 2 bases from J, leaving 11 bases between. Notes on the study in general: Sharing of TCR sequences between patients (possibly for HLA-related reasons) was less clear than in mice.

This TCR derives from a human donor with alopecia areata. The chain is built from TRBV27 and TRBJ2-1, with D perhaps given as TRBD1 or TRBD2 (5 bases each). The starting material was CD8+ T cells sorted from blood, obtained at week 0. The chain's CDR3 is CASRVGGPYNEQFF. CDR3 in DNA: TGTGCCAGCAGGGTTGGGGGACCCTACAATGAGCAGTTCTTC.